This record concerns one T cell receptor (beta chain) sequence. The entry originates in a study of T-cell memory formation after mild COVID-19. The V and J ends lost 9 bases and 7 bases respectively, with 13 bases between them. The CDR3 consists of 13 residues. Germline V lookup: CDR1 LNHDA, CDR2 SQIVND (reference sequence). TCRdb itself ran the 5' RACE reads through MiXCR, one entry per CDR3 protein. The table records just under 550,000 distinct CDR3 sequences, approximately 20% of them present only once. The origin of this receptor is an adult woman who had mild COVID-19 (a few samples of this study predate the infection). Cell type and time point are not known. Sequencing was carried out using PBMCs or a T cell subset sorted from them (not recorded which). The rearrangement uses TRBV19 and TRBJ1-6; D is perhaps TRBD1 (5 bases). CDR3 amino acids: CASSDSANSPLHF. Here the CDR3 DNA reads TGTGCCAGCTCCGACAGCGCCAATTCACCCCTCCACTTT.